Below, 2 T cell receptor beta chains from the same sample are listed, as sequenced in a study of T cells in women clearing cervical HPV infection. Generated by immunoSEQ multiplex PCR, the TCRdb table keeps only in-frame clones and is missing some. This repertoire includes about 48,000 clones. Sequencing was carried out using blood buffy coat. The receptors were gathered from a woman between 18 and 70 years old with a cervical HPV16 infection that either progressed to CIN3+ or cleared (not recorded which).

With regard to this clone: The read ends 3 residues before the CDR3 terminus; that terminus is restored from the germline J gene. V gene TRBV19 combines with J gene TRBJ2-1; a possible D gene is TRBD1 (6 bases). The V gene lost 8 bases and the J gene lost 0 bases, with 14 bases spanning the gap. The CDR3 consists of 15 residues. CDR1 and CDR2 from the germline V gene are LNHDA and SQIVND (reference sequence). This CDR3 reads CASGLDRSSYNEQFF. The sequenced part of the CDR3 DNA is TGTGCCAGTGGCTTGGACAGAAGCTCCTACAATGAG. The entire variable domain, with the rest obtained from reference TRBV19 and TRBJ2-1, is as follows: DGGITQSPKYLFRKEGQNVTLSCEQNLNHDAMYWYRQDPGQGLRLIYYSQIVNDFQKGDIAEGYSVSREKKESFPLTVTSAQKNPTAFYLCASGLDRSSYNEQFFGPGTRLTVL.

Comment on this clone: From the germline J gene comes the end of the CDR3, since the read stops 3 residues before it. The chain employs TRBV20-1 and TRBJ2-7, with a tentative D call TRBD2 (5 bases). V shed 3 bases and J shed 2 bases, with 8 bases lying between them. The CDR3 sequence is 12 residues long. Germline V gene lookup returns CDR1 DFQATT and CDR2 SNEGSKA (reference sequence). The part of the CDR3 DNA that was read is TGCAGTGCTAGCCCGGGGACCTACGAG. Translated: CSASPGTYE. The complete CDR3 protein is CSASPGTYEQYF.